This TCR beta chain was identified in a study of T cell responses to AZD1222 COVID-19 vaccine. The study's findings and limits: Across spike, vaccine-associated CD4 TCRs were found, dominant at 160-218 and 743-854.

For this clone: The antigen remains unidentified.

CDR3 length equals 16 residues. V was clipped by 0 bases and J by 3 bases, with 9 bases between them. The germline V gene has CDR1 MGHDK and CDR2 SYGVNS. The table came from immunoSEQ multiplex PCR; TCRdb's copy has only in-frame clones and leaves some out. This repertoire shows some 150,000 clones, just over 90% found once; its top ten account for about 3%. This receptor was identified in an adult in good health. This chain connects TRBV25-1 to TRBJ2-6; D possibly matches TRBD1 or TRBD2 (6 bases each). The sequencing here drew on peripheral blood, taken on day 0 of AZD1222 vaccination. The CDR3 here is CASSEYGGHGANVLTF. CDR3 coding DNA: TGTGCCAGCAGTGAATATGGGGGGCATGGGGCCAACGTCCTGACTTTC.